Included here is one T cell receptor (beta chain) sequence, with context. The source of the sample is a study of blood T cell repertoires in COVID-19. Study-level background: Sample material is recorded as cDNA or gDNA derived from T cells, B-cell-depleted T cells, or PBMCs.

Recovery among Cohort 3 donors was established by two negative PCRs, clearance, or symptom resolution. Produced via immunoSEQ multiplex PCR; TCRdb's table is partial and in-frame only. The table shows about 400,000 clones, with about 90% occurring only once. The V gene lost 4 bases and the J gene lost 2 bases, with 18 bases spanning the gap. The V gene's germline CDR1 is MNHEY and CDR2 SMNVEV (reference sequence). CDR3 length: 16 residues. This chain connects TRBV27 to TRBJ2-7; tentatively, D is TRBD2 (6 bases). The sequence was obtained from a woman under 40 who had recovered from COVID-19. The sample comprised PBMCs or T cells enriched from blood (not recorded which). This CDR3 reads CASSSLDASATYEQYF. The CDR3, as DNA: TGTGCCAGCAGTTCCCTCGACGCTAGCGCTACCTACGAGCAGTACTTC.